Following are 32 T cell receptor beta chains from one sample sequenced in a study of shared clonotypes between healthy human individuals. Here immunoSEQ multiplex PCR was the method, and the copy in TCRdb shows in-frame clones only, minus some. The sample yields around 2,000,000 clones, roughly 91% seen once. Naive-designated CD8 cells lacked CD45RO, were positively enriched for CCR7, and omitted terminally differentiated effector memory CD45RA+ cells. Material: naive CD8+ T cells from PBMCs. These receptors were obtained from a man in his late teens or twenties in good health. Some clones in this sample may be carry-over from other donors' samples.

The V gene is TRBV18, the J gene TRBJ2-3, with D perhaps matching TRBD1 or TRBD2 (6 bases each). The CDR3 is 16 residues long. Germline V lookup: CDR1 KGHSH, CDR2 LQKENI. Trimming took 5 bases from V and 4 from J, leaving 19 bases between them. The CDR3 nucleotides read TGTGCCAGCTCATCGCCTCCGGGGGCAAGCTCAGATACGCAGTATTTT. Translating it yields CASSSPPGASSDTQYF. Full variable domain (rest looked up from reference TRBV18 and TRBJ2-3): NAGVMQNPRHLVRRRGQEARLRCSPMKGHSHVYWYRQLPEEGLKFMVYLQKENIIDESGMPKERFSAEFPKEGPSILRIQQVVRGDSAAYFCASSSPPGASSDTQYFGPGTRLTVL.

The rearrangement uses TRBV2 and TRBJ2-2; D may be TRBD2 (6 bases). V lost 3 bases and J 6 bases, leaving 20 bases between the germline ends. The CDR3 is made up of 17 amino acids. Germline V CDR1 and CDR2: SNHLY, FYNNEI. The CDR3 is CASSERGPRQLAGELFF. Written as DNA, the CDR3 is TGTGCCAGCAGTGAGCGGGGCCCCCGTCAGCTAGCCGGGGAGCTGTTTTTT.

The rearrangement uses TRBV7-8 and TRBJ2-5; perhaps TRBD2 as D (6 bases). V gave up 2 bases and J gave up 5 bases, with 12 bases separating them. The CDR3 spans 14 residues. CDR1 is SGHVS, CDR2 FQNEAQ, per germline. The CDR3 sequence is CASSLSRRGETQYF. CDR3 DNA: TGTGCCAGCAGCTTATCGCGGAGGGGCGAGACCCAGTACTTC.

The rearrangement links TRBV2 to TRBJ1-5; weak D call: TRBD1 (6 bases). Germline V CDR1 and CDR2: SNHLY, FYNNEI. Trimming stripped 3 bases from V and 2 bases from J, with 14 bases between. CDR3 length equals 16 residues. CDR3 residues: CASSDGGQGGNQPQHF. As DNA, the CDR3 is TGTGCCAGCAGTGACGGGGGGCAGGGAGGCAATCAGCCCCAGCATTTT.

CDR3 sequence: CASSLAGWGGRPPGELFF. DNA for the CDR3: TGTGCCAGCAGCTTAGCGGGTTGGGGCGGGAGGCCCCCCGGGGAGCTGTTTTTT. J is TRBJ2-2 and V is TRBV7-9; 8 bases are a match to TRBD2. The germline V gene has CDR1 SEHNR and CDR2 FQNEAQ (reference sequence). V shed 0 bases, J shed 6 bases, and the junction held 12 bases outside the gene matches. This CDR3 has 18 residues.

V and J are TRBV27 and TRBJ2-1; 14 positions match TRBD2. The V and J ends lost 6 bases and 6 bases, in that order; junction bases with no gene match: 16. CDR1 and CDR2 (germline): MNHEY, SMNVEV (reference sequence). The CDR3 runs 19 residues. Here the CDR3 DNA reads TGTGCCAGCAGCTCTACAGGGGAATTCGGACTAGCGGGGGGCAATGAGCAGTTCTTC. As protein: CASSSTGEFGLAGGNEQFF.

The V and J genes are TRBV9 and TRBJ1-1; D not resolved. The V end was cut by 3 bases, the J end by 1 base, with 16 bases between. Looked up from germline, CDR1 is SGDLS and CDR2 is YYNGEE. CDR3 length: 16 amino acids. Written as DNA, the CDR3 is TGTGCCAGCAGCGCCAGACCGGACGGGGAGAACACTGAAGCTTTCTTT. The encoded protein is CASSARPDGENTEAFF.

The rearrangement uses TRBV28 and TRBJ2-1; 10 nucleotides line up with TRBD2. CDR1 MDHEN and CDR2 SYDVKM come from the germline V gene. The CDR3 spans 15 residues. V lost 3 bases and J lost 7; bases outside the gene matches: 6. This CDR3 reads CASSLGLAGVNEQFF. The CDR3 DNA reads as TGTGCCAGCAGTTTGGGGCTAGCGGGAGTAAATGAGCAGTTCTTC.

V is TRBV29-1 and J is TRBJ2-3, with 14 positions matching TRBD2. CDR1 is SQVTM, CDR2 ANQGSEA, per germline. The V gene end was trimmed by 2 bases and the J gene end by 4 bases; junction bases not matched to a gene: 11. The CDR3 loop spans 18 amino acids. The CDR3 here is CSVEFPGLAGEWPDTQYF. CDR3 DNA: TGCAGCGTTGAATTTCCGGGACTAGCGGGAGAGTGGCCAGATACGCAGTATTTT.

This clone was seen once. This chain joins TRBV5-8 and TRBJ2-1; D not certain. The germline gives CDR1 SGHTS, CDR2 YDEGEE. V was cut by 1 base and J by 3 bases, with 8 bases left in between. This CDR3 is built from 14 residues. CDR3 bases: TGTGCCAGCAGCTTGCGCGGAAGCTACAATGAGCAGTTCTTC. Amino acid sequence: CASSLRGSYNEQFF.

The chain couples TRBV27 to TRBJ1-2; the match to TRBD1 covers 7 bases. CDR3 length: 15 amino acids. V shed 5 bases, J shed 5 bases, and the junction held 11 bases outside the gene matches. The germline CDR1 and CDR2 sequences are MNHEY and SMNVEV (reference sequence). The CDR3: CASSPWSRGYYGYTF. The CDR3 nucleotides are TGTGCCAGCAGTCCATGGAGCAGGGGGTATTATGGCTACACCTTC.

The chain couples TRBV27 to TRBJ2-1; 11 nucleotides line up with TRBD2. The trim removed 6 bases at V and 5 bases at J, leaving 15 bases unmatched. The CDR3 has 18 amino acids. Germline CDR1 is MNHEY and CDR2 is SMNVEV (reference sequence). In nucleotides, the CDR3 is TGTGCCAGCAGCCTCGGGGGGACTAGCGGCTATTTACACAATGAGCAGTTCTTC. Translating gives CASSLGGTSGYLHNEQFF.

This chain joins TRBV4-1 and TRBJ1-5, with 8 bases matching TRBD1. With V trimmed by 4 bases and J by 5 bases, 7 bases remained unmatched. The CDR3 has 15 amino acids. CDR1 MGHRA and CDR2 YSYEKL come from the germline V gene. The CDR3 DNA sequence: TGCGCCAGCAGCCCCCTGGACAGGGTCGATCAGCCCCAGCATTTT. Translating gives CASSPLDRVDQPQHF.

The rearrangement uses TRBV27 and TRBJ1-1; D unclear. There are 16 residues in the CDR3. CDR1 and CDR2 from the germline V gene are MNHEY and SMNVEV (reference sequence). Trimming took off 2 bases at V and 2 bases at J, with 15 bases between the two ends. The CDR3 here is CASSLTSHASNTEAFF. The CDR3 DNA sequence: TGTGCCAGCAGTTTAACCTCCCATGCGAGTAACACTGAAGCTTTCTTT.

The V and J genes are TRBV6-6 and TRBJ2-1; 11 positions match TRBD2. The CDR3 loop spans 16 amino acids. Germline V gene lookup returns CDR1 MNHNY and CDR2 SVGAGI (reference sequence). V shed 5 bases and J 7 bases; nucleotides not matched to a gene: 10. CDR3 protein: CASSGLLAGVFNEQFF. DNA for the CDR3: TGTGCCAGCAGTGGCCTACTAGCGGGAGTTTTTAATGAGCAGTTCTTC.

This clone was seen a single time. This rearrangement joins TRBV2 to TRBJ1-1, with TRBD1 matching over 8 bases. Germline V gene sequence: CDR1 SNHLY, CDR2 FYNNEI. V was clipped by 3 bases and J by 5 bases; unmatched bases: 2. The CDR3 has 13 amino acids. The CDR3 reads CASSEQGATEAFF. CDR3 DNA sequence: TGTGCCAGCAGTGAGCAGGGGGCGACTGAAGCTTTCTTT.

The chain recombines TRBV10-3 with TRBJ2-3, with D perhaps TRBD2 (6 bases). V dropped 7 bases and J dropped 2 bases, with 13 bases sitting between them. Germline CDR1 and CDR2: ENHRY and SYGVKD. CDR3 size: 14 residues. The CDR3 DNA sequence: TGTGCCATCAACGCCGGGACTCTCACAGATACGCAGTATTTT. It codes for CAINAGTLTDTQYF.

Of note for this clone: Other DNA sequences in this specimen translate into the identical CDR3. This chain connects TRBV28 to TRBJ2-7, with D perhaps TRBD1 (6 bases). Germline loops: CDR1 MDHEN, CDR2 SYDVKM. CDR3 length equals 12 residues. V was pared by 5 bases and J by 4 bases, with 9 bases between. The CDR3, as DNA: TGTGCCAGCAGTCCACAGGGTTACGAGCAGTACTTC. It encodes CASSPQGYEQYF.

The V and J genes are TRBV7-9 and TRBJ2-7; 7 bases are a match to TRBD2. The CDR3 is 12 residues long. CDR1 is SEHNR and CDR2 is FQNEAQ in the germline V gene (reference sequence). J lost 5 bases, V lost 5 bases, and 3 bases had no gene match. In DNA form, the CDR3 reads TGTGCCAGCAGCCGGGAGGCCCACGAGCAGTACTTC. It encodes CASSREAHEQYF.

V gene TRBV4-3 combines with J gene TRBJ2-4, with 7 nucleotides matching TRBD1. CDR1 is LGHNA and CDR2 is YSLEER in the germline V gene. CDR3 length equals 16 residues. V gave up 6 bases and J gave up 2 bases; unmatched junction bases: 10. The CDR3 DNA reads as TGCGCCAGCAGACTAGACAGGGAAGGAACCAAAAACATTCAGTACTTC. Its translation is CASRLDREGTKNIQYF.

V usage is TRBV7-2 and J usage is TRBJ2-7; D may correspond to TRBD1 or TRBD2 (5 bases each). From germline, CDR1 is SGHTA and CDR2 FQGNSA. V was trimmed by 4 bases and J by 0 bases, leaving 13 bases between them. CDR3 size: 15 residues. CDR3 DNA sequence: TGTGCCAGCAGCTCGACAGCCGGGACCTCCTACGAGCAGTACTTC. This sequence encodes CASSSTAGTSYEQYF.

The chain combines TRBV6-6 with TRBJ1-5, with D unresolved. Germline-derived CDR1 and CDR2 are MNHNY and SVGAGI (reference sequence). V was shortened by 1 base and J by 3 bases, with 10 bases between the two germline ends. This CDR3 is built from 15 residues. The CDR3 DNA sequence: TGTGCCAGCAGTTACTTTGTGGGAAACAATCAGCCCCAGCATTTT. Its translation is CASSYFVGNNQPQHF.

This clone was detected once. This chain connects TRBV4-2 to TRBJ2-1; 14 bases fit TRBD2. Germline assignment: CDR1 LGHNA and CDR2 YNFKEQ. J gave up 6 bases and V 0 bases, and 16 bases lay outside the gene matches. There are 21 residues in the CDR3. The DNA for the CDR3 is TGTGCCAGCAGCCAAGACCCTATTAGACTAGCGGGAGGGAGACAGGGCAATGAGCAGTTCTTC. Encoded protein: CASSQDPIRLAGGRQGNEQFF.

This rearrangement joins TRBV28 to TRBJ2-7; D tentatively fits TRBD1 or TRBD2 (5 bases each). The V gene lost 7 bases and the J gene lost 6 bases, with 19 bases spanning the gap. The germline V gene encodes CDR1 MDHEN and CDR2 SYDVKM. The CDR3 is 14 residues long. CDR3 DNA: TGTGCCAGCAACTCCCCCTGGGACCGGAGCGAGCAGTACTTC. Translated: CASNSPWDRSEQYF.

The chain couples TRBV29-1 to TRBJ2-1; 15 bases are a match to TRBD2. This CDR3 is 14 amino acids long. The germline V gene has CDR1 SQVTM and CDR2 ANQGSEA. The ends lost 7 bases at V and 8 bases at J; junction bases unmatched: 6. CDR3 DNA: TGCAGCGCCGAGGGACTAGCGGGAGGCTATGAGCAGTTCTTC. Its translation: CSAEGLAGGYEQFF.

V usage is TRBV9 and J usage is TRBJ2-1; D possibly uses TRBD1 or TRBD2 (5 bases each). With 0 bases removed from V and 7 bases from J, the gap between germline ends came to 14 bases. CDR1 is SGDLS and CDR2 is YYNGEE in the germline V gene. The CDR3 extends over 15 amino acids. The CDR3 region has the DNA TGTGCCAGCAGCGTAGCCCCGGGACCGCTTAATGAGCAGTTCTTC. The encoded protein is CASSVAPGPLNEQFF.

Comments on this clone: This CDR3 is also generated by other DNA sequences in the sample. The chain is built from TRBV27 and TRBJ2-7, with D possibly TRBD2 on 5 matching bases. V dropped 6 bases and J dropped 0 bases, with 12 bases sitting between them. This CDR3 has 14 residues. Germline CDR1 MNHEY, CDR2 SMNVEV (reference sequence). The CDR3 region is CASSLRGNSYEQYF. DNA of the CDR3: TGTGCCAGCAGCTTACGAGGGAACTCCTACGAGCAGTACTTC.

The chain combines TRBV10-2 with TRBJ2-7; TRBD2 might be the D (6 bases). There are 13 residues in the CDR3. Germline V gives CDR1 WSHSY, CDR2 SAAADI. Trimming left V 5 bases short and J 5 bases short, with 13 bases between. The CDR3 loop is CASSSGTWDEQYF. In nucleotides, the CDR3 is TGCGCCAGCAGTTCCGGGACTTGGGACGAGCAGTACTTC.

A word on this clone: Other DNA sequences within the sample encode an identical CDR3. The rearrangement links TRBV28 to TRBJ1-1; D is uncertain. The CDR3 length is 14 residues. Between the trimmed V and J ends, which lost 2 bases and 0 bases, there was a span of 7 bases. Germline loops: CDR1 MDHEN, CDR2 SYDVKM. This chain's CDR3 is CASSLRVMNTEAFF. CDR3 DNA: TGTGCCAGCAGTTTACGGGTTATGAACACTGAAGCTTTCTTT.

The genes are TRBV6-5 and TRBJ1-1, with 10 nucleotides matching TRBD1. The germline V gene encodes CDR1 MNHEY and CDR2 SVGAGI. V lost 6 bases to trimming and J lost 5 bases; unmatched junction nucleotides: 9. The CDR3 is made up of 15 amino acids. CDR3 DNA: TGTGCCAGCAGCGCTCGGACAGGGGGGTCGACTGAAGCTTTCTTT. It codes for CASSARTGGSTEAFF.

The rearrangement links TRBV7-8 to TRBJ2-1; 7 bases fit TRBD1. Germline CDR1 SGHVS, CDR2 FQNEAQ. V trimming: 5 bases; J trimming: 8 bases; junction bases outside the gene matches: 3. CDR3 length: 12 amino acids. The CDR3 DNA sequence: TGTGCCAGCAGCACACAGGGGCATGAGCAGTTCTTC. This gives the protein CASSTQGHEQFF.

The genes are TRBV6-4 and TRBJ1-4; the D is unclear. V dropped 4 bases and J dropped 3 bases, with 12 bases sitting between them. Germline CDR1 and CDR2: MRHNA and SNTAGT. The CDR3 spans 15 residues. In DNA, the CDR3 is TGTGCCAGCAGTGTCGAAGCAGTGCCTAATGAAAAACTGTTTTTT. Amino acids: CASSVEAVPNEKLFF.